The present T cell receptor (beta chain) was sequenced within a study of cytomegalovirus exposure and HLA in healthy donors. V lost 6 bases to trimming and J lost 8 bases; unmatched junction nucleotides: 4. CDR3 length: 12 residues. CDR1 MNHEY and CDR2 SMNVEV come from the germline V gene (reference sequence). Study-wide findings and caveats: Most of the TCR beta V segments (in an earlier analysis) were productive either about 87% or about 30% of the time. Later on, a genetic analysis was performed. It linked a missense variant in DCLRE1C with V- and J-gene trimming of TCR beta. The study dropped some indistinguishable V segments, TRBV6-2 and TRBV6-3 among them. Across HLA loci, a later analysis found differing TCR association rates, with DRB1 most and HLA-C fewest.

PCR employed 60 Vbeta and 13 Jbeta primers. Sequencing used immunoSEQ multiplex PCR; TCRdb keeps in-frame clones, though not all of them. This sample carries roughly 200,000 clones, 82% of them seen once, and the ten largest clones take approximately 0.51%. About this clone: Antigen specificity is unknown.

The V gene is TRBV27, the J gene TRBJ1-2, with TRBD1 identical over 9 bases. Sequenced sample: PBMCs. This TCR was recovered from a woman between 45 and 65 years old in good health and CMV-seronegative. In DNA, the CDR3 is TGTGCCAGCAGACAGGGGGCATTGGGCTACACCTTC. Encoded protein: CASRQGALGYTF.